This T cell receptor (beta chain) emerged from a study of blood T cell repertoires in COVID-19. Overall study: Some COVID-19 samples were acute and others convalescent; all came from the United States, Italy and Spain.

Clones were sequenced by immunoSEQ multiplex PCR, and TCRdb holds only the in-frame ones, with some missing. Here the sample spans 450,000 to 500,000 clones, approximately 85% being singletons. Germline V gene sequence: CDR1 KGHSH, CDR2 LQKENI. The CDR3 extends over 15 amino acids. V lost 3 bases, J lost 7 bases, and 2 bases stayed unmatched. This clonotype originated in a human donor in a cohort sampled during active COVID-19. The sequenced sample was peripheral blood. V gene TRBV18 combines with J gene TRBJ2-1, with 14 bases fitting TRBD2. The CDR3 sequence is CASSPGLAGANEQFF. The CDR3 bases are TGTGCCAGCTCACCGGGACTAGCGGGAGCTAATGAGCAGTTCTTC.